The present T cell receptor (beta chain) was sequenced within a study of blood T cell repertoires in COVID-19. Background on the study: PBMCs, B-cell-depleted T cells, or T cells provided the cDNA or gDNA that made up the material.

Germline CDR1 MNHEY, CDR2 SVGEGT. The CDR3 has 12 amino acids. Trimming left V 5 bases short and J 5 bases short, with 9 bases between. The authors' processing: Amplification from reference gene primers served as the basis for estimated nucleated cell counts. The table came from immunoSEQ multiplex PCR; TCRdb's copy has only in-frame clones and leaves some out. The DNA was the basis for D and trimming; V, J and clone size are from that table. The repertoire includes some 52,000 clones, approximately 80% of them detected once, and approximately 2.6% sits in the top ten. The clonotype comes from a man between 45 and 60 years old with acute or convalescent COVID-19. V is TRBV6-2 or TRBV6-3 and J is TRBJ2-5; D is possibly TRBD2 (5 bases). The source material was peripheral blood. The chain's CDR3 is CASSRRGETQYF. The CDR3 coding sequence is TGTGCCAGCAGTAGACGAGGGGAGACCCAGTACTTC.